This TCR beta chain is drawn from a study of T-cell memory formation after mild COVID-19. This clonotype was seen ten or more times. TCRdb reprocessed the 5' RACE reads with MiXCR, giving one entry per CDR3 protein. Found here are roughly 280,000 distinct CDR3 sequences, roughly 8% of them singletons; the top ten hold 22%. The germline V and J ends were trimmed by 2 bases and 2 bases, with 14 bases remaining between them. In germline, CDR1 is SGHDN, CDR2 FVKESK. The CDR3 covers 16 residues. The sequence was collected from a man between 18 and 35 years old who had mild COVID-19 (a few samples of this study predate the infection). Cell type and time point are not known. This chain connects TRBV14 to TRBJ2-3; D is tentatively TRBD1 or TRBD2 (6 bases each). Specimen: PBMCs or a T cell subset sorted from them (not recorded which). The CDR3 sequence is CASSQQGRGLTDTQYF. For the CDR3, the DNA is TGTGCCAGCAGCCAACAGGGACGGGGGCTCACAGATACGCAGTATTTT. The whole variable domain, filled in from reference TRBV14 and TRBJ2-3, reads EAGVTQFPSHSVIEKGQTVTLRCDPISGHDNLYWYRRVMGKEIKFLLHFVKESKQDESGMPNNRFLAERTGGTYSTLKVQPAELEDSGVYFCASSQQGRGLTDTQYFGPGTRLTVL.